What follows are 30 T cell receptor beta chains derived from one specimen sequenced in a study of T cells in Graves' hyperthyroidism and ophthalmopathy. RNA transcripts provided the source from which TCR beta CDR3 regions were amplified. Initially, a first-round RT-PCR of the TCR CDR3 employed the HTBI primer set. TCRdb re-derived calls from the multiplex PCR reads in MiXCR, one entry per CDR3 protein. The sample shows about 380,000 distinct CDR3 sequences, roughly 20% of them seen only once. What was sequenced was blood. The receptors were sampled from a man between 18 and 35 years old with Graves' ophthalmopathy.

The CDR3 DNA reads as TGTGCCAGCAGCTTGCCAGGGGTGGGCGCCACCGGGGAGCTGTTTTTT. Its translation is CASSLPGVGATGELFF. The gene calls are TRBV5-4 and TRBJ2-2; TRBD1 might be the D (6 bases). Deletions cut 1 base from V and 4 bases from J, with 14 bases between. Germline loops: CDR1 SGHNT, CDR2 YYREEE (reference sequence). The CDR3 is 16 residues long. Together with reference TRBV5-4 and TRBJ2-2, the CDR3 gives the full variable domain: ETGVTQSPTHLIKTRGQQVTLRCSSQSGHNTVSWYQQALGQGPQFIFQYYREEENGRGNFPPRFSGLQFPNYSSELNVNALELDDSALYLCASSLPGVGATGELFFGEGSRLTVL.

This clonotype was observed many times. The chain carries TRBV18 and TRBJ1-1, with D possibly TRBD1 on 5 matching bases. This CDR3 is built from 13 residues. Germline V gives CDR1 KGHSH, CDR2 LQKENI. Trimming shortened V by 5 bases and J by 6 bases, and 13 bases separated the two germline ends. In DNA, the CDR3 is TGTGCCAGCTCATCACAGGTCCCCCCTGAAGCTTTCTTT. Protein: CASSSQVPPEAFF.

The table lists this clonotype with many counts. The chain is built from TRBV15 and TRBJ2-5; 7 bases are a match to TRBD1. Losses at the gene ends were 7 bases for V and 5 bases for J; bases not matched to a gene: 10. Per the germline V gene, CDR1 is LNHNV and CDR2 is YYDKDF (reference sequence). CDR3 length: 14 residues. CDR3 nucleotide sequence: TGTGCCACCAACCGAGGGGGCGTCTTTGAGACCCAGTACTTC. Translated: CATNRGGVFETQYF.

This clonotype was found many times. The chain uses TRBV11-2 and TRBJ1-1; D is unresolved. Looked up from germline, CDR1 is SGHAT and CDR2 is FQNNGV. The V gene lost 2 bases and the J gene lost 10 bases, with 17 bases spanning the gap. The CDR3 contains 14 residues. CDR3 coding DNA: TGTGCCAGCAGCTTACAAAGGGAGGACCGCACAGCTTTCTTT. Amino acids: CASSLQREDRTAFF.

This clonotype was observed a single time. The rearrangement joins TRBV7-2 to TRBJ2-1; 8 positions agree with TRBD1. The CDR3 contains 14 residues. Losses at the gene ends were 5 bases for V and 5 bases for J; bases not matched to a gene: 5. Germline CDR1 SGHTA, CDR2 FQGNSA. The DNA for the CDR3 is TGTGCCAGCAGCCGGACAGGGTGGGACAATGAGCAGTTCTTC. This translates into CASSRTGWDNEQFF. Full variable domain (outside the CDR3, taken from reference TRBV7-2 and TRBJ2-1): GAGVSQSPSNKVTEKGKDVELRCDPISGHTALYWYRQSLGQGLEFLIYFQGNSAPDKSGLPSDRFSAERTGGSVSTLTIQRTQQEDSAVYLCASSRTGWDNEQFFGPGTRLTVL.

At least ten counts were recorded for this clonotype. The chain combines TRBV12-3 or TRBV12-4 with TRBJ2-7; no reliable D call. Trimming stripped 6 bases from V and 6 bases from J, with 12 bases between. The CDR3 runs to 12 residues. This chain's CDR3 is CASRPGRGEQYF. In DNA, the CDR3 is TGTGCCAGCAGGCCAGGTCGAGGCGAGCAGTACTTC.

The J gene is TRBJ2-7, the V gene TRBV25-1; the D gene is possibly TRBD1 (5 bases). Trimming removed 5 bases at V and 4 bases at J, with 18 bases between. The germline CDR1 and CDR2 sequences are MGHDK and SYGVNS. This CDR3 contains 15 residues. CDR3 in amino acids: CASSQDAGPKYEQYF. CDR3 nucleotide sequence: TGTGCCAGCAGTCAGGATGCAGGGCCGAAATACGAGCAGTACTTC.

This clonotype was recorded a few times. This chain connects TRBV12-3 or TRBV12-4 to TRBJ1-4; D uncertain. V was cut by 3 bases and J by 8 bases, with 10 bases left in between. There are 13 residues in the CDR3. CDR3 nucleotides: TGTGCCAGCAGTTTTGGGCATGCCGAAAAACTGTTTTTT. Encoded protein: CASSFGHAEKLFF.

The chain has TRBV10-1 and TRBJ1-2; no reliable D call. The V gene lost 0 bases and the J gene lost 8 bases, with 10 bases spanning the gap. The CDR3 contains 13 residues. Germline values: CDR1 WNHNN, CDR2 SYGVQD (reference sequence). CDR3: CASSESTYAGYTF. The CDR3 DNA is TGCGCCAGCAGTGAGTCCACTTATGCGGGCTACACCTTC.

This clonotype was counted between two and nine times. V usage is TRBV10-3 and J usage is TRBJ2-2; D call uncertain. Germline CDR1 is ENHRY and CDR2 is SYGVKD. The V gene lost 6 bases and the J gene lost 1 base, with 9 bases spanning the gap. The CDR3 is 14 residues long. The CDR3 sequence: CAIRVSGNTGELFF. The DNA for the CDR3 is TGTGCCATCAGGGTTTCTGGGAACACCGGGGAGCTGTTTTTT.

This clonotype has just a few counts. The chain couples TRBV6-5 to TRBJ2-7; no definite D call. The germline V gene has CDR1 MNHEY and CDR2 SVGAGI. The V gene lost 2 bases and the J gene lost 5 bases, with 13 bases spanning the gap. The CDR3 has 14 amino acids. The CDR3 DNA follows: TGTGCCAGCAGTTACGGTGGTGAGTCGGACGAGCAGTACTTC. Translated: CASSYGGESDEQYF.

This clonotype has at least ten counts. This sequence joins TRBV6-1 and TRBJ1-1; D gene uncertain. The CDR3 has 13 amino acids. Germline assignment: CDR1 MNHNS and CDR2 SASEGT. With 1 base removed from V and 11 bases from J, the gap between germline ends came to 14 bases. The CDR3 region has the DNA TGTGCCAGCAGTGAAGGACAACGATTGGTGGCTTTCTTT. Its protein is CASSEGQRLVAFF.

In its sample, this clonotype was seen a few times. The chain has TRBV10-3 and TRBJ2-1; 10 bases agree with TRBD2. V shed 5 bases and J 8 bases; nucleotides not matched to a gene: 6. Germline lookup yields CDR1 ENHRY and CDR2 SYGVKD. The CDR3 covers 14 residues. CDR3 protein: CAISLSGGVDEQFF. The CDR3, as DNA: TGTGCCATCAGTCTCAGCGGGGGGGTCGATGAGCAGTTCTTC.

About this clonotype itself: A much larger clone lies one base from this, so it may be a read error. Likely a read error: the CDR3 ends without its conserved phenylalanine or tryptophan. V usage is TRBV6-5 and J usage is TRBJ1-1; possible D gene TRBD1, 5 bases. The CDR3 spans 11 residues. CDR1 is MNHEY, CDR2 SVGAGI, per germline. Trimming removed 10 bases from V and 4 bases from J, with 10 bases in between. DNA for the CDR3: TGTGCCATCCAGGGTGGCACTGAAGCTTTCCTT. Its protein is CAIQGGTEAFL.

The J gene is TRBJ1-1, the V gene TRBV5-1, with 12 bases identical to TRBD1. Trimming at V came to 7 bases and at J to 5 bases, leaving 6 bases not matched to a gene. The CDR3 totals 14 residues. The germline V gene encodes CDR1 SGHRS and CDR2 YFSETQ. Here the CDR3 reads CASRGQGARTEAFF. The CDR3 DNA sequence: TGCGCCAGCCGGGGACAGGGGGCTCGGACTGAAGCTTTCTTT.

This clonotype was recorded at least ten times. This chain's CDR3 is CASSSQVGTKNTEAFF. The CDR3 nucleotides are TGCGCCAGCAGCTCCCAAGTGGGGACAAAAAACACTGAAGCTTTCTTT. The chain couples TRBV5-1 to TRBJ1-1; possible D gene TRBD1, 6 bases. CDR1 SGHRS and CDR2 YFSETQ come from the germline V gene. The ends were cut back, 3 bases at V and 2 bases at J, with 17 bases in the middle. The CDR3 loop spans 16 amino acids.

This clonotype was detected many times. The J gene is TRBJ2-5, the V gene TRBV5-4; 10 nucleotides match TRBD2. After removal of 8 bases from V and 1 base from J, the junction contained 2 bases not matched to a gene. The CDR3 consists of 13 residues. Germline loops: CDR1 SGHNT, CDR2 YYREEE (reference sequence). The chain's CDR3 is CASRLAGQETQYF. In DNA, the CDR3 is TGTGCCAGTAGACTAGCGGGCCAAGAGACCCAGTACTTC.

This clonotype has a handful of counts. V and J are TRBV7-9 and TRBJ1-2; 9 bases fit TRBD1. CDR1 and CDR2 from the germline V gene are SEHNR and FQNEAQ (reference sequence). CDR3 length equals 15 residues. The trim removed 5 bases at V and 6 bases at J, leaving 10 bases unmatched. CDR3 coding DNA: TGTGCCAGCAGCGCATGGGACAGGGAGAAGAATGGCTACACCTTC. Encoded protein: CASSAWDREKNGYTF.

This chain uses TRBV29-1 with TRBJ1-1; 7 bases map to TRBD1. The germline V gene encodes CDR1 SQVTM and CDR2 ANQGSEA. J was trimmed by 4 bases and V by 6 bases; bases with no gene match: 8. The CDR3 sequence is 13 residues long. CDR3 DNA sequence: TGCAGCGTCGAGAGCACAGGGGCCACTGAAGCTTTCTTT. Translating it yields CSVESTGATEAFF.

The rearrangement joins TRBV7-6 to TRBJ1-2; 8 nucleotides agree with TRBD1. The junction had 10 bases not matched to a gene; V was cut back by 5 bases and J by 5 bases. The CDR3 runs 15 residues. The germline gives CDR1 SGHVS, CDR2 FNYEAQ. The CDR3, as DNA: TGTGCCAGCAGCGGAGGACAGGGAGATTATTATGGCTACACCTTC. Translating it yields CASSGGQGDYYGYTF.

This clonotype was picked up many times. V and J are TRBV11-2 and TRBJ2-7; D might be TRBD1 or TRBD2, each matching 5 bases. V lost 4 bases to trimming and J lost 0 bases, with 13 bases between them. Germline V CDR1 and CDR2: SGHAT, FQNNGV. The CDR3 has 15 amino acids. The DNA of the CDR3 is TGTGCCAGCAGCTCGGGACCGATTAGCTCCTACGAGCAGTACTTC. Protein: CASSSGPISSYEQYF.

This clonotype was recorded many times. This chain connects TRBV4-2 to TRBJ1-4; D remains ambiguous. The germline CDR1 and CDR2 sequences are LGHNA and YNFKEQ. The CDR3 extends over 15 amino acids. The germline V and J ends were trimmed by 2 bases and 6 bases, with 13 bases remaining between them. The CDR3 reads CASSQSGLADEKLFF. DNA for the CDR3: TGTGCCAGCAGCCAAAGCGGGTTGGCGGATGAAAAACTGTTTTTT.

This clonotype was observed at least ten times. The chain employs TRBV13 and TRBJ2-5; perhaps TRBD1 as D (6 bases). The CDR3 consists of 15 residues. CDR1 PRHDT and CDR2 FYEKMQ come from the germline V gene (reference sequence). V gave up 5 bases and J gave up 2 bases, with 15 bases separating them. The CDR3 DNA reads as TGTGCCAGCAGCCCCCGGGACATCGAACAAGAGACCCAGTACTTC. This gives the protein CASSPRDIEQETQYF.

This clonotype appeared many times. V and J are TRBV14 and TRBJ1-2; 8 positions agree with TRBD1. The junction had 5 bases not matched to a gene; V was cut back by 3 bases and J by 8 bases. Germline CDR1 is SGHDN and CDR2 is FVKESK. The CDR3 runs to 13 residues. This CDR3 is CASSHTGGGGYTF. In DNA, the CDR3 is TGTGCCAGCAGCCATACAGGGGGAGGCGGCTACACCTTC. The complete variable domain, with remaining parts taken from reference TRBV14 and TRBJ1-2, reads EAGVTQFPSHSVIEKGQTVTLRCDPISGHDNLYWYRRVMGKEIKFLLHFVKESKQDESGMPNNRFLAERTGGTYSTLKVQPAELEDSGVYFCASSHTGGGGYTFGSGTRLTVV.

A few counts support this clonotype. The chain has TRBV7-9 and TRBJ2-7; D is perhaps TRBD2 (6 bases). The length of the CDR3 is 16 residues. CDR1 and CDR2 (germline): SEHNR, FQNEAQ (reference sequence). V lost 5 bases and J lost 2, with 19 bases in between. The CDR3 protein is CASSRTGTGDPYEQYF. CDR3 DNA sequence: TGTGCCAGCAGCCGGACCGGGACTGGGGACCCCTACGAGCAGTACTTC.

This clonotype was recorded many times. This CDR3 reads CASSLVGFDGYTF. The CDR3 DNA reads as TGCGCCAGCAGCTTGGTAGGGTTCGACGGCTACACCTTC. This sequence joins TRBV5-1 and TRBJ1-2, with unresolved D. This CDR3 is built from 13 residues. The germline V gene has CDR1 SGHRS and CDR2 YFSETQ. Trimming pared 0 bases from V and 8 bases from J, leaving 11 bases between.

This clonotype was counted many times. V usage is TRBV6-5 and J usage is TRBJ2-1, with 7 bases identical to TRBD2. Germline V gene sequence: CDR1 MNHEY, CDR2 SVGAGI. The J segment lost 4 bases and the V segment lost 0 bases, leaving 3 bases of the junction unmatched. The CDR3 is made up of 15 amino acids. CDR3: CASSYSGGEYNEQFF. CDR3 nucleotide sequence: TGTGCCAGCAGTTACTCGGGAGGGGAGTACAATGAGCAGTTCTTC.

This clonotype was counted at least ten times. The chain carries TRBV11-2 and TRBJ2-7, with TRBD1 identical over 8 bases. Unmatched junction bases numbered 9, after V lost 3 bases and J lost 5 bases. Germline V gene lookup returns CDR1 SGHAT and CDR2 FQNNGV. This CDR3 is built from 15 residues. CDR3 DNA sequence: TGTGCCAGCAGCTTCGTGGCAGGGGGCATCCACGAGCAGTACTTC. The encoded protein is CASSFVAGGIHEQYF.

The chain recombines TRBV19 with TRBJ2-7; D remains ambiguous. Trimming removed 4 bases at V and 3 bases at J, with 7 bases between. Germline loops: CDR1 LNHDA, CDR2 SQIVND (reference sequence). The CDR3 length is 12 residues. In nucleotides, the CDR3 is TGTGCCAGTAGTACACCGGACTACGAGCAGTACTTC. This gives the protein CASSTPDYEQYF. The full variable domain, in which reference TRBV19 and TRBJ2-7 provide the parts outside the CDR3, is DGGITQSPKYLFRKEGQNVTLSCEQNLNHDAMYWYRQDPGQGLRLIYYSQIVNDFQKGDIAEGYSVSREKKESFPLTVTSAQKNPTAFYLCASSTPDYEQYFGPGTRLTVT.

In its sample, this clonotype was seen many times. This chain connects TRBV7-8 to TRBJ1-5; D is ambiguous. V was pared by 6 bases and J by 4 bases, with 10 bases between. CDR1 SGHVS and CDR2 FQNEAQ come from the germline V gene. The CDR3 is made up of 13 amino acids. CDR3 nucleotides: TGTGCCAGCAGGCCCGGGAGGAATCAGCCCCAGCATTTT. This translates into CASRPGRNQPQHF. The whole variable domain, filled in from reference TRBV7-8 and TRBJ1-5, reads GAGVSQSPRYKVAKRGQDVALRCDPISGHVSLFWYQQALGQGPEFLTYFQNEAQLDKSGLPSDRFFAERPEGSVSTLKIQRTQQEDSAVYLCASRPGRNQPQHFGDGTRLSIL.